A selection of T cell receptor beta chains follows, all from one sample in a study of cytomegalovirus exposure and HLA in healthy donors. Only in-frame clones appear in the TCRdb table, and some are missing; sequencing was by immunoSEQ multiplex PCR. The sample lists around 50,000 clones; about 83% were seen once. Material: PBMCs. The receptors come from a man aged 25 to 45 in good health and CMV-seronegative. CDR3s include the opening cysteine and the closing phenylalanine or tryptophan. The order of the fields is CDR3 protein, CDR3 DNA, D gene, CDR3 length, V gene, J gene, clone size. The D gene is left open where the match is weak. Clone size is stated in some rows and not others, as once, few, many or a class when expanded.

cdr3_aa: CACLQGHTEAFF
cdr3_nt: TGTGCCTGTCTGCAGGGTCACACTGAAGCTTTCTTT
d_call: .
cdr3_length: 12
v_call: TRBV30
j_call: TRBJ1-1
clone_size: .

cdr3_aa: CASSYGGSGNTIYF
cdr3_nt: TGCGCCAGCAGTTACGGGGGCTCTGGAAACACCATATATTTT
d_call: .
cdr3_length: 14
v_call: TRBV5-1
j_call: TRBJ1-3
clone_size: few

cdr3_aa: CAISGRQAAYEQYF
cdr3_nt: TGTGCCATCAGTGGTCGGCAGGCCGCCTACGAGCAGTACTTC
d_call: .
cdr3_length: 14
v_call: TRBV10-3
j_call: TRBJ2-7
clone_size: .

cdr3_aa: CASSELSGGRELFF
cdr3_nt: TGTGCCAGCAGTGAACTGTCAGGGGGTAGGGAGCTGTTTTTT
d_call: TRBD1
cdr3_length: 14
v_call: TRBV6-1
j_call: TRBJ2-2
clone_size: .

cdr3_aa: CASSLAPGWSYGYTF
cdr3_nt: TGTGCCAGCAGCTTAGCCCCGGGTTGGAGCTATGGCTACACCTTC
d_call: .
cdr3_length: 15
v_call: TRBV7-9
j_call: TRBJ1-2
clone_size: .

cdr3_aa: CASSLDRTGNSPLHF
cdr3_nt: TGTGCCAGCAGCTTAGATCGGACAGGGAATTCACCCCTCCACTTT
d_call: TRBD1
cdr3_length: 15
v_call: TRBV7-6
j_call: TRBJ1-6
clone_size: .

cdr3_aa: CASGRLAGANEQYF
cdr3_nt: TGTGCCAGCGGAAGACTAGCGGGGGCCAACGAGCAGTACTTC
d_call: TRBD2
cdr3_length: 14
v_call: TRBV19
j_call: TRBJ2-7
clone_size: .

cdr3_aa: CASSAGVSSYNEQFF
cdr3_nt: TGTGCCAGCAGTGCCGGGGTCAGCTCCTACAATGAGCAGTTCTTC
d_call: .
cdr3_length: 15
v_call: TRBV6-1
j_call: TRBJ2-1
clone_size: .

cdr3_aa: CAWALGAVYGYTF
cdr3_nt: TGTGCCTGGGCCCTTGGGGCAGTCTATGGCTACACCTTC
d_call: .
cdr3_length: 13
v_call: TRBV30
j_call: TRBJ1-2
clone_size: .

cdr3_aa: CASSPRTGTGANVLTF
cdr3_nt: TGTGCCAGCAGCCCTAGGACGGGGACTGGGGCCAACGTCCTGACTTTC
d_call: .
cdr3_length: 16
v_call: TRBV7-6
j_call: TRBJ2-6
clone_size: .

cdr3_aa: CASSEAGTSGGSDEQFF
cdr3_nt: TGTGCCAGCAGTGAGGCCGGGACTAGCGGGGGGTCCGATGAGCAGTTCTTC
d_call: TRBD2
cdr3_length: 17
v_call: TRBV6-4
j_call: TRBJ2-1
clone_size: few

cdr3_aa: CAIKGSSSYMTDTQYF
cdr3_nt: TGTGCCATCAAGGGCTCTAGCTCTTATATGACAGATACGCAGTATTTT
d_call: .
cdr3_length: 16
v_call: TRBV10-3
j_call: TRBJ2-3
clone_size: .

cdr3_aa: CASSLGGLAGRNEQFF
cdr3_nt: TGTGCCAGCAGCTTGGGTGGGCTAGCGGGAAGAAATGAGCAGTTCTTC
d_call: TRBD2
cdr3_length: 16
v_call: TRBV5-4
j_call: TRBJ2-1
clone_size: .

cdr3_aa: CASSGWSSYNEQFF
cdr3_nt: TGTGCCAGCAGTGGTTGGAGCTCCTACAATGAGCAGTTCTTC
d_call: .
cdr3_length: 14
v_call: TRBV6-1
j_call: TRBJ2-1
clone_size: .

cdr3_aa: CASSVAGLAEAEQFF
cdr3_nt: TGTGCCAGCAGCGTAGCCGGGCTAGCGGAGGCTGAGCAGTTCTTC
d_call: TRBD2
cdr3_length: 15
v_call: TRBV9
j_call: TRBJ2-1
clone_size: .

cdr3_aa: CASSIGGSGGETQYF
cdr3_nt: TGTGCCAGTAGTATAGGTGGTAGCGGGGGAGAGACCCAGTACTTC
d_call: TRBD2
cdr3_length: 15
v_call: TRBV19
j_call: TRBJ2-5
clone_size: .

cdr3_aa: CATHRDTNQPQHF
cdr3_nt: TGTGCCACCCACCGGGACACCAATCAGCCCCAGCATTTT
d_call: .
cdr3_length: 13
v_call: TRBV10-3
j_call: TRBJ1-5
clone_size: few

cdr3_aa: CASRPDITLGTEAFF
cdr3_nt: TGTGCCAGCAGACCTGACATCACGCTGGGCACTGAAGCTTTCTTT
d_call: .
cdr3_length: 15
v_call: TRBV6-5
j_call: TRBJ1-1
clone_size: few

cdr3_aa: CAWSAEGLESSYEQYF
cdr3_nt: TGTGCCTGGAGTGCGGAGGGACTAGAGAGCTCCTACGAGCAGTACTTC
d_call: TRBD2
cdr3_length: 16
v_call: TRBV30
j_call: TRBJ2-7
clone_size: .

cdr3_aa: CASSLRGHTSTDTQYF
cdr3_nt: TGTGCCAGCAGCTTAAGGGGACATACTAGCACAGATACGCAGTATTTT
d_call: .
cdr3_length: 16
v_call: TRBV5-5
j_call: TRBJ2-3
clone_size: few

cdr3_aa: CASSSGTGSSYEQYF
cdr3_nt: TGTGCCAGCAGCTCCGGGACAGGGAGCTCCTACGAGCAGTACTTC
d_call: TRBD1
cdr3_length: 15
v_call: TRBV7-7
j_call: TRBJ2-7
clone_size: once

cdr3_aa: CASGRLLASTDTQYF
cdr3_nt: TGTGCTAGTGGCCGACTCCTCGCTAGCACAGATACGCAGTATTTT
d_call: .
cdr3_length: 15
v_call: TRBV12-5
j_call: TRBJ2-3
clone_size: .

cdr3_aa: CASSFISGGGTEAFF
cdr3_nt: TGTGCCAGCAGTTTCATTTCAGGGGGCGGGACTGAAGCTTTCTTT
d_call: TRBD1
cdr3_length: 15
v_call: TRBV28
j_call: TRBJ1-1
clone_size: .

cdr3_aa: CASSLGLAGENQETQYF
cdr3_nt: TGTGCCAGCAGCTTAGGTCTAGCGGGAGAGAACCAAGAGACCCAGTACTTC
d_call: TRBD2
cdr3_length: 17
v_call: TRBV7-9
j_call: TRBJ2-5
clone_size: .

cdr3_aa: CASSLAGREQYF
cdr3_nt: TGTGCCAGCAGCTTAGCGGGCAGGGAGCAGTACTTC
d_call: .
cdr3_length: 12
v_call: TRBV7-8
j_call: TRBJ2-7
clone_size: few

cdr3_aa: CASSWDRGREQYF
cdr3_nt: TGTGCCAGCAGCTGGGACAGGGGGCGTGAGCAGTACTTC
d_call: TRBD1
cdr3_length: 13
v_call: TRBV5-4
j_call: TRBJ2-7
clone_size: .

cdr3_aa: CASSGAGGPFF
cdr3_nt: TGCGCCAGCAGTGGAGCGGGGGGGCCCTTCTTC
d_call: TRBD2
cdr3_length: 11
v_call: TRBV10-1
j_call: TRBJ2-1
clone_size: .

cdr3_aa: CASSPTPGLAGEYNEQFF
cdr3_nt: TGCGCCAGCAGCCCGACGCCGGGACTAGCGGGGGAGTACAATGAGCAGTTCTTC
d_call: TRBD2
cdr3_length: 18
v_call: TRBV5-1
j_call: TRBJ2-1
clone_size: .

cdr3_aa: CASSDSTSGSNEQFF
cdr3_nt: TGTGCCAGCAGTGACTCGACTAGCGGGAGCAATGAGCAGTTCTTC
d_call: TRBD2
cdr3_length: 15
v_call: TRBV6-4
j_call: TRBJ2-1
clone_size: few

cdr3_aa: CASSPPFRVGDTQYF
cdr3_nt: TGTGCCAGCAGCCCCCCCTTCAGGGTAGGAGATACGCAGTATTTT
d_call: .
cdr3_length: 15
v_call: TRBV7-9
j_call: TRBJ2-3
clone_size: .

cdr3_aa: CASIQRGGVETQYF
cdr3_nt: TGCGCCAGCATCCAGCGGGGGGGCGTAGAGACCCAGTACTTC
d_call: TRBD2
cdr3_length: 14
v_call: TRBV10-1
j_call: TRBJ2-5
clone_size: .

cdr3_aa: CASSEATPRGGNTIYF
cdr3_nt: TGTGCCAGCAGTGAAGCTACACCTCGGGGAGGAAACACCATATATTTT
d_call: .
cdr3_length: 16
v_call: TRBV6-1
j_call: TRBJ1-3
clone_size: .

cdr3_aa: CASSFGTGVETQYF
cdr3_nt: TGTGCCAGCAGCTTTGGGACAGGGGTAGAGACCCAGTACTTC
d_call: TRBD1
cdr3_length: 14
v_call: TRBV7-6
j_call: TRBJ2-5
clone_size: .

cdr3_aa: CASSVDRGFIYGYTF
cdr3_nt: TGTGCCAGCAGCGTCGACAGGGGGTTCATCTATGGCTACACCTTC
d_call: TRBD1
cdr3_length: 15
v_call: TRBV5-5
j_call: TRBJ1-2
clone_size: .

cdr3_aa: CASSRRTGGYGYTF
cdr3_nt: TGTGCCAGCAGCCGTAGGACAGGGGGCTATGGCTACACCTTC
d_call: TRBD1
cdr3_length: 14
v_call: TRBV9
j_call: TRBJ1-2
clone_size: .

cdr3_aa: CASSARSVGTGELFF
cdr3_nt: TGTGCCAGCAGCGCTCGGAGTGTGGGCACCGGGGAGCTGTTTTTT
d_call: .
cdr3_length: 15
v_call: TRBV11-2
j_call: TRBJ2-2
clone_size: .

cdr3_aa: CASSDSAENTGELFF
cdr3_nt: TGTGCCAGCAGTGACTCGGCGGAGAACACCGGGGAGCTGTTTTTT
d_call: .
cdr3_length: 15
v_call: TRBV6-4
j_call: TRBJ2-2
clone_size: .

cdr3_aa: CASSLDGGTRRGYTF
cdr3_nt: TGTGCCAGCAGCTTAGACGGGGGTACCCGGAGAGGCTACACCTTC
d_call: .
cdr3_length: 15
v_call: TRBV11-2
j_call: TRBJ1-2
clone_size: .

cdr3_aa: CASSSPGQPPAQYF
cdr3_nt: TGTGCCAGCAGCTCCCCGGGACAGCCCCCAGCCCAGTACTTC
d_call: TRBD1
cdr3_length: 14
v_call: TRBV7-9
j_call: TRBJ2-5
clone_size: .

cdr3_aa: CASDKSSYEQYF
cdr3_nt: TGTGCCTCCGACAAGAGCTCCTACGAGCAGTACTTC
d_call: .
cdr3_length: 12
v_call: TRBV30
j_call: TRBJ2-7
clone_size: .

cdr3_aa: CASSSQRQTANTEAFF
cdr3_nt: TGTGCCAGCAGTTCGCAACGACAGACGGCGAACACTGAAGCTTTCTTT
d_call: .
cdr3_length: 16
v_call: TRBV27
j_call: TRBJ1-1
clone_size: once

cdr3_aa: CASSFDGTGANVLTF
cdr3_nt: TGCGCCAGCAGCTTTGACGGGACTGGGGCCAACGTCCTGACTTTC
d_call: .
cdr3_length: 15
v_call: TRBV5-1
j_call: TRBJ2-6
clone_size: .

cdr3_aa: CASSPVGAGDTDTQYF
cdr3_nt: TGTGCCAGCAGCCCCGTTGGGGCGGGAGACACAGATACGCAGTATTTT
d_call: TRBD2
cdr3_length: 16
v_call: TRBV7-9
j_call: TRBJ2-3
clone_size: .

cdr3_aa: CASSTGTGPEKLFF
cdr3_nt: TGTGCCAGCAGCACCGGGACAGGGCCTGAAAAACTGTTTTTT
d_call: TRBD1
cdr3_length: 14
v_call: TRBV9
j_call: TRBJ1-4
clone_size: .

cdr3_aa: CASSRTSGTDTQYF
cdr3_nt: TGTGCCAGCAGCCGGACTAGCGGCACAGATACGCAGTATTTT
d_call: TRBD2
cdr3_length: 14
v_call: TRBV2
j_call: TRBJ2-3
clone_size: .